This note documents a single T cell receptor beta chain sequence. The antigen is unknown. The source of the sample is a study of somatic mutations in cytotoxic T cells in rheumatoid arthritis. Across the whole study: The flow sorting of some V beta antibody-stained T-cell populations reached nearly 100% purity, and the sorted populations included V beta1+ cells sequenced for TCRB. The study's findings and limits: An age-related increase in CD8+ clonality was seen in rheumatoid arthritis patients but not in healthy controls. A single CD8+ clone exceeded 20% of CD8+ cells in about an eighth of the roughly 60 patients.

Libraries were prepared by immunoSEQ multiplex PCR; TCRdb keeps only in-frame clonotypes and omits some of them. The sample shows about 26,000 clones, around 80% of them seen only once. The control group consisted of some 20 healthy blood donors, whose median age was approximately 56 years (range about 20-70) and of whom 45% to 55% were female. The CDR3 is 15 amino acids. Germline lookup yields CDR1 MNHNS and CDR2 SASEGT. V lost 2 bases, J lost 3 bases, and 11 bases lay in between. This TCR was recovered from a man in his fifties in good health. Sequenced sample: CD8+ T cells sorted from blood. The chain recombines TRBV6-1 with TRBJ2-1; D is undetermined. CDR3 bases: TGTGCCAGCAGTGAACCCGCCAGACGCTACAATGAGCAGTTCTTC. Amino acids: CASSEPARRYNEQFF.